This T cell receptor (beta chain) was recorded in a study of T cells in Graves' hyperthyroidism and ophthalmopathy. The study's findings and limits: In simple terms, a model built on 13 V-J features told ophthalmopathy apart from stable hyperthyroidism. Before onset, by a median of around six months, the model predicted ophthalmopathy.

Amplification of TCR beta CDR3 regions was performed using RNA transcripts as template. HTBI primers drove first-round RT-PCR of the TCR CDR3. A single record per CDR3 protein comes from TCRdb applying MiXCR to the multiplex PCR reads. The profile shows a few hundred thousand distinct CDR3 sequences, about 15% of them singletons. In the ophthalmopathy cohort, Clinical Activity Score was at least 3, NOSPECS grade at least 4, and duration under 3 months. Patients with uncontrolled infections, other autoimmune diseases, pregnancy or lactation were excluded. The V and J ends lost 2 bases and 5 bases respectively, with 9 bases between them. This CDR3 comprises 13 residues. The germline gives CDR1 SGHRS, CDR2 YFSETQ. A word on this clonotype: Its antigen is not known.

This receptor was obtained from a woman aged 30 to 39 with Graves' ophthalmopathy. The chain carries TRBV5-1 and TRBJ2-3; D is unclear. Source material: blood. In DNA form, the CDR3 reads TGCGCCAGCAGCTTCGAACAGCGAGATACGCAGTATTTT. Translated, it gives CASSFEQRDTQYF. Full variable domain (rest looked up from reference TRBV5-1 and TRBJ2-3): KAGVTQTPRYLIKTRGQQVTLSCSPISGHRSVSWYQQTPGQGLQFLFEYFSETQRNKGNFPGRFSGRQFSNSRSEMNVSTLELGDSALYLCASSFEQRDTQYFGPGTRLTVL.